The 8 T cell receptor beta chains below were found in one sample sequenced in a study of blood T cell repertoires in COVID-19. Using immunoSEQ multiplex PCR, the repertoire was profiled, and TCRdb retains in-frame clones only, with some absent. Of approximately 69,000 clones listed, roughly 90% were seen once; the top ten hold 5.3%. The source material was peripheral blood. These TCRs come from a man between 50 and 59 years old with acute or convalescent COVID-19.

The chain recombines TRBV18 with TRBJ2-1; tentative D call: TRBD2 (5 bases). This CDR3 has 15 residues. Germline V gene data show CDR1 as KGHSH and CDR2 as LQKENI. Trimming left V 3 bases short and J 7 bases short, with 16 bases between. CDR3 coding DNA: TGTGCCAGCTCACCTATAAGCGGCCTGGGGAATGAGCAGTTCTTC. The encoded protein is CASSPISGLGNEQFF.

CDR3 protein: CASSLSPGTGATGELFF. In DNA, the CDR3 is TGTGCCAGCAGTTTATCGCCCGGGACAGGGGCGACCGGGGAGCTGTTTTTT. V gene TRBV27 combines with J gene TRBJ2-2; 10 bases line up with TRBD1. This CDR3 region has 17 residues. CDR1 is MNHEY, CDR2 SMNVEV, per germline (reference sequence). Trimming removed 0 bases from V and 5 bases from J; junction bases left unmatched: 6.

V is TRBV19 and J is TRBJ2-7, with a tentative D call TRBD2 (5 bases). CDR3 length equals 15 residues. Germline V gene sequence: CDR1 LNHDA, CDR2 SQIVND (reference sequence). Trimming left V 1 base short and J 2 bases short, with 12 bases between. CDR3 sequence (DNA): TGTGCCAGTAGTATAGGGGCGGCGGGTGCCTACGAGCAGTACTTC. Translation: CASSIGAAGAYEQYF.

J is TRBJ2-3 and V is TRBV19; 7 bases map to TRBD2. From germline, CDR1 is LNHDA and CDR2 SQIVND (reference sequence). The CDR3 has 15 amino acids. With V trimmed by 3 bases and J by 4 bases, 7 bases remained unmatched. This CDR3 reads CASSMSRELPDTQYF. The CDR3 region has the DNA TGTGCCAGTAGTATGTCGCGGGAGCTTCCAGATACGCAGTATTTT. Looking up the rest from reference TRBV19 and TRBJ2-3 gives the full variable domain: DGGITQSPKYLFRKEGQNVTLSCEQNLNHDAMYWYRQDPGQGLRLIYYSQIVNDFQKGDIAEGYSVSREKKESFPLTVTSAQKNPTAFYLCASSMSRELPDTQYFGPGTRLTVL.

The chain couples TRBV6-6 to TRBJ1-6; tentatively, D is TRBD1 (6 bases). The V end was cut by 2 bases, the J end by 7 bases, with 9 bases between. CDR3 length: 14 residues. The germline V gene has CDR1 MNHNY and CDR2 SVGAGI (reference sequence). The CDR3 sequence is CASSYTGFNSPLHF. The CDR3 nucleotides are TGTGCCAGCAGTTACACAGGGTTCAATTCACCCCTCCACTTT.

The gene calls are TRBV5-6 and TRBJ2-7; weak D call: TRBD1 (5 bases). V shed 5 bases and J shed 1 base, with 13 bases lying between them. The CDR3 is made up of 14 amino acids. The V gene's germline CDR1 is SGHDT and CDR2 YYEEEE. DNA for the CDR3: TGTGCCAGCAGGACCGTACAGGATTCCTACGAGCAGTACTTC. The encoded protein is CASRTVQDSYEQYF. Filled out from reference TRBV5-6 and TRBJ2-7, the complete variable domain reads DAGVTQSPTHLIKTRGQQVTLRCSPKSGHDTVSWYQQALGQGPQFIFQYYEEEERQRGNFPDRFSGHQFPNYSSELNVNALLLGDSALYLCASRTVQDSYEQYFGPGTRLTVT.

The CDR3, as DNA: TGTGCCAGCAGTGGACTAGCGGGAGCAGATACGCAGTATTTT. It specifies CASSGLAGADTQYF. V is TRBV6-4 and J is TRBJ2-3; 12 bases line up with TRBD2. After removal of 4 bases from V and 4 bases from J, the junction contained 0 bases not matched to a gene. The CDR3 has 14 residues. Germline loops: CDR1 MRHNA, CDR2 SNTAGT.

V gene TRBV25-1 combines with J gene TRBJ1-1; tentatively, D is TRBD1 (5 bases). The CDR3 is 18 amino acids. Per the germline V gene, CDR1 is MGHDK and CDR2 is SYGVNS. Trimming cost V 1 base and J 1 base, with 19 bases left between them. CDR3 loop: CASSESTLGAGRNTEAFF. DNA of the CDR3: TGTGCCAGCAGTGAATCGACCCTTGGGGCAGGTCGGAACACTGAAGCTTTCTTT.